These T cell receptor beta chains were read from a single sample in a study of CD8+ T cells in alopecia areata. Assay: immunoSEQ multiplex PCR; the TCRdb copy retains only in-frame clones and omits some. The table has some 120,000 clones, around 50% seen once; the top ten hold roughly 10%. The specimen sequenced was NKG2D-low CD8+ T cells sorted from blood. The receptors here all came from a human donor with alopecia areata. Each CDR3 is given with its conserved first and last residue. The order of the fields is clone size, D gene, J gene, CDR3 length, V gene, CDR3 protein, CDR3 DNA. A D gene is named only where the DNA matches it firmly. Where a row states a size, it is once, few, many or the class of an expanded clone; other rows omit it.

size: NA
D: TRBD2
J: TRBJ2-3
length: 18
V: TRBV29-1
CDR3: CSVSEGTSGRLETDTQYF
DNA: TGCAGCGTTAGTGAAGGGACTAGCGGGAGGCTGGAAACAGATACGCAGTATTTT

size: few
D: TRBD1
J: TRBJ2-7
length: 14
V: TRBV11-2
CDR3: CASSLGDSPYEQYF
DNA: TGTGCCAGCAGCTTAGGGGACAGCCCCTACGAGCAGTACTTC

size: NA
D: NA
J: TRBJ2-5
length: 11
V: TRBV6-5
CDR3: CASSIQETQYF
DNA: TGTGCCAGCAGTATACAAGAGACCCAGTACTTC

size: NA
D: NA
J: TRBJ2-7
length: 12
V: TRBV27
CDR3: CASSLTGSEQYF
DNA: TGTGCCAGCAGTTTAACGGGGTCCGAGCAGTACTTC

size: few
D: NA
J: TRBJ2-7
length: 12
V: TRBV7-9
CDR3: CASSPDPYEQYF
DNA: TGTGCCAGCAGCCCGGACCCCTACGAGCAGTACTTC

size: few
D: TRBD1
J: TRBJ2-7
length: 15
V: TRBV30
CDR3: CAWSVISDRVYEQYF
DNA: TGTGCCTGGAGTGTAATATCCGACAGGGTGTACGAGCAGTACTTC

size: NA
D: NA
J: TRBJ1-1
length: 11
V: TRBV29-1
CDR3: CSAQQGTEAFF
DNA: TGCAGCGCGCAACAGGGCACTGAAGCTTTCTTT

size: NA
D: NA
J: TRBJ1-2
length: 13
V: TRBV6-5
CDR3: CASRFRANYGYTF
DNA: TGTGCCAGCAGGTTCAGGGCCAACTATGGCTACACCTTC

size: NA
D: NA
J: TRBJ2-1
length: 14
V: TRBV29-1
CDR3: CSVHSRSFHNEQFF
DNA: TGCAGCGTTCACAGCCGTTCCTTTCACAATGAGCAGTTCTTC

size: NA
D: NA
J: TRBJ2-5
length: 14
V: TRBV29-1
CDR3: CSVEDGDSGETQYF
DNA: TGCAGCGTTGAAGATGGGGACTCGGGGGAGACCCAGTACTTC

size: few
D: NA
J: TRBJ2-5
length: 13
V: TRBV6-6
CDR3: CASGASEQETQYF
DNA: TGTGCCAGCGGGGCTAGCGAGCAAGAGACCCAGTACTTC

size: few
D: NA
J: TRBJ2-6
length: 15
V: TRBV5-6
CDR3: CASRIQGAGANVLTF
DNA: TGTGCCAGCAGAATCCAGGGAGCTGGGGCCAACGTCCTGACTTTC

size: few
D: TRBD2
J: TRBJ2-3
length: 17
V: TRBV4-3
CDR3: CASSQGLAVNPTDTQYF
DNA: TGCGCCAGCAGCCAGGGACTAGCGGTAAACCCCACAGATACGCAGTATTTT

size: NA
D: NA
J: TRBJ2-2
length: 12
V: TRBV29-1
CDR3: CSVPGPIGELFF
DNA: TGCAGCGTCCCGGGGCCAATCGGGGAGCTGTTTTTT

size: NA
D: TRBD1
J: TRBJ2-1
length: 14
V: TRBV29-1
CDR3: CSVGGTGVPDEQFF
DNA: TGCAGCGTTGGGGGGACAGGGGTACCCGATGAGCAGTTCTTC

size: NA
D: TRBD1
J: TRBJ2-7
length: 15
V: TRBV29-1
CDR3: CSVSGATGLIDEQYF
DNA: TGCAGCGTTTCCGGGGCGACAGGGCTTATCGACGAGCAGTACTTC

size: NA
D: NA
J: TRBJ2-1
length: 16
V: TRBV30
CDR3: CAWSPAAGRYIDEQFF
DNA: TGTGCCTGGAGTCCCGCGGCAGGGAGATACATCGATGAGCAGTTCTTC

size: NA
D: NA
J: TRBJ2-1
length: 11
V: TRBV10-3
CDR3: CATVRDNEQFF
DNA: TGTGCCACCGTTAGGGACAATGAGCAGTTCTTC

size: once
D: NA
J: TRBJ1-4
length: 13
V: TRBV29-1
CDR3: CSVVVGSFEKLFF
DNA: TGCAGCGTTGTGGTAGGGTCTTTTGAAAAACTGTTTTTT

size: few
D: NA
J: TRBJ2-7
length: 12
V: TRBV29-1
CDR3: CSVGATGIEQYF
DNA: TGCAGCGTTGGGGCAACAGGGATCGAGCAGTACTTC

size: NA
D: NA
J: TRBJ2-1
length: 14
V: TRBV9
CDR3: CASSVRAGANEQFF
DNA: TGTGCCAGCAGCGTAAGGGCAGGGGCCAATGAGCAGTTCTTC

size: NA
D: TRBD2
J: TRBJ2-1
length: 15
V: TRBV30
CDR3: CAWSPSLAGYNEQFF
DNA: TGTGCCTGGAGTCCCAGCTTAGCGGGGTACAATGAGCAGTTCTTC